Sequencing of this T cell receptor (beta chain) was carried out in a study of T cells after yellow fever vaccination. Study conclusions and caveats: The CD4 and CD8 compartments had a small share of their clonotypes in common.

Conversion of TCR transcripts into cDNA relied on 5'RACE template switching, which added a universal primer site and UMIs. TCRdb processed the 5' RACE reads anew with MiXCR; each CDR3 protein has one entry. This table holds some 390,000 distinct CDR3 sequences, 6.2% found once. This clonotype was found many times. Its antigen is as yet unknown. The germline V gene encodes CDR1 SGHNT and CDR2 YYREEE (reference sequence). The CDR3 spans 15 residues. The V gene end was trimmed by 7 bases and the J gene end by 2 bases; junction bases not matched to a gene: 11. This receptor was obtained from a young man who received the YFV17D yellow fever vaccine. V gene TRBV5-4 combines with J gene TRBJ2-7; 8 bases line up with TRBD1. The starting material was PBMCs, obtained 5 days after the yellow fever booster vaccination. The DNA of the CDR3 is TGTGCCAGCGGACAGGGTGATATCAGGACCTACGAGCAGTACTTC. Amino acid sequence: CASGQGDIRTYEQYF.